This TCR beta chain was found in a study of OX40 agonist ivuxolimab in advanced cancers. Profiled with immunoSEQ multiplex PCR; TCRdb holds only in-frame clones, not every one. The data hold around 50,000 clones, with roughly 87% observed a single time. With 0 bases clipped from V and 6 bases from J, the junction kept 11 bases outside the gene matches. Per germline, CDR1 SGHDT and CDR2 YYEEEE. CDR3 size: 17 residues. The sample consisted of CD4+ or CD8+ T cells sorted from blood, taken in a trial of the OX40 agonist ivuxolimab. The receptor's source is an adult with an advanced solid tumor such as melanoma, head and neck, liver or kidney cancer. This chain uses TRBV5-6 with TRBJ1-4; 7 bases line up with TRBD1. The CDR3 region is CASSLGQGGLSYEKLFF. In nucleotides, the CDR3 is TGTGCCAGCAGCTTGGGACAGGGTGGTTTGTCGTATGAAAAACTGTTTTTT.